This T cell receptor (beta chain) was retrieved from a study of T cell responses to AZD1222 COVID-19 vaccine. Findings and caveats of the study: Nearly half of the spike-specific TCRs reportedly recognize variant regions that carry no mutations.

Comment on this clone: The antigen is undetermined.

Clones were sequenced by immunoSEQ multiplex PCR, and TCRdb holds only the in-frame ones, with some missing. The table includes 150,000 to 200,000 clones, almost 95% detected once. Trimming removed 6 bases from V and 1 base from J; junction bases left unmatched: 8. This CDR3 spans 16 amino acids. The germline V gene has CDR1 SNHLY and CDR2 FYNNEI. The rearrangement joins TRBV2 to TRBJ2-1, with 8 bases fitting TRBD1. This clonotype was sampled from an adult in good health. The sequences come from peripheral blood, collected on day 0 of AZD1222 vaccination. The CDR3 coding sequence is TGTGCCAGCAGGGAAACAGGGGGGAGTTCCTACAATGAGCAGTTCTTC. This encodes CASRETGGSSYNEQFF. Full variable domain (rest looked up from reference TRBV2 and TRBJ2-1): EPEVTQTPSHQVTQMGQEVILRCVPISNHLYFYWYRQILGQKVEFLVSFYNNEISEKSEIFDDQFSVERPDGSNFTLKIRSTKLEDSAMYFCASRETGGSSYNEQFFGPGTRLTVL.